Presented here are 29 T cell receptor beta chains from one specimen sequenced in a study of PD-L1 blockade in urothelial cancer. Sequenced by immunoSEQ multiplex PCR; TCRdb stores in-frame clones only, minus some. The sample comprises roughly 56,000 clones, about four fifths of which are singletons, and roughly 4.5% rests with the top ten. The sequencing used PBMCs, collected around atezolizumab (anti-PD-L1) treatment. The receptors here all came from a man between 65 and 85 years old with urothelial cancer.

This clone occurred a few times. The V and J genes are TRBV7-9 and TRBJ2-1; 14 positions agree with TRBD2. Looked up from germline, CDR1 is SEHNR and CDR2 is FQNEAQ (reference sequence). The junction had 17 bases not matched to a gene; V was cut back by 5 bases and J by 8 bases. CDR3 length equals 19 residues. The CDR3 DNA sequence: TGTGCCAGCAGCACCCGGACTAGCGGGAGGCCCCTGGTCCTCGATGAGCAGTTCTTC. Protein product: CASSTRTSGRPLVLDEQFF.

V gene TRBV9 combines with J gene TRBJ1-2; 8 bases line up with TRBD1. V gave up 6 bases and J gave up 2 bases; unmatched junction bases: 3. CDR1 SGDLS and CDR2 YYNGEE come from the germline V gene. The CDR3 runs 13 residues. CDR3 in amino acids: CASTTGVNYGYTF. CDR3 sequence (DNA): TGTGCCAGCACGACAGGGGTCAACTATGGCTACACCTTC.

The chain recombines TRBV5-5 with TRBJ2-1, with unresolved D. Between the trimmed V and J ends, which lost 4 bases and 8 bases, there was a span of 10 bases. Germline loops: CDR1 SGHKS, CDR2 YYEKEE (reference sequence). This CDR3 is 12 amino acids long. For the CDR3, the DNA is TGTGCCAGCAGCCTTGAGCCCCATGAGCAGTTCTTC. Translated, it gives CASSLEPHEQFF.

The chain couples TRBV2 to TRBJ1-2; D is ambiguous. Trimming pared 5 bases from V and 0 bases from J, leaving 10 bases between. The CDR3 extends over 14 amino acids. Germline CDR1 reads SNHLY; CDR2 reads FYNNEI. In nucleotides, the CDR3 is TGTGCCAGCAGTCCGGGATTTTCTAACTATGGCTACACCTTC. The encoded protein is CASSPGFSNYGYTF.

The gene calls are TRBV15 and TRBJ2-2; the D gene is possibly TRBD1 (6 bases). Looked up from germline, CDR1 is LNHNV and CDR2 is YYDKDF (reference sequence). V lost 9 bases and J 3 bases, leaving 20 bases between the germline ends. This CDR3 is 16 amino acids long. The CDR3 here is CATSARRAGDTGELFF. The CDR3 DNA reads as TGTGCCACTAGTGCACGTCGGGCAGGGGACACCGGGGAGCTGTTTTTT.

The genes are TRBV11-1 and TRBJ2-7; unclear D gene. This CDR3 contains 15 residues. Between the trimmed V and J ends, which lost 1 base and 2 bases, there was a span of 12 bases. Germline CDR1 SGHAT, CDR2 FQDESV (reference sequence). CDR3 amino acids: CASSLDLPEAYEQYF. CDR3 sequence (DNA): TGTGCCAGCAGCTTAGATCTACCCGAAGCCTACGAGCAGTACTTC. The variable domain in full, completed from reference TRBV11-1 and TRBJ2-7, reads EAEVAQSPRYKITEKSQAVAFWCDPISGHATLYWYRQILGQGPELLVQFQDESVVDDSQLPKDRFSAERLKGVDSTLKIQPAELGDSAMYLCASSLDLPEAYEQYFGPGTRLTVT.

This clone was observed a single time. The gene calls are TRBV7-9 and TRBJ1-3, with 9 nucleotides matching TRBD1. V shed 3 bases and J 10 bases; nucleotides not matched to a gene: 10. This CDR3 has 15 residues. CDR1 and CDR2 (germline): SEHNR, FQNEAQ (reference sequence). The DNA for the CDR3 is TGTGCCAGCAGCTTGGCCCGGGACAGGGCTACTACCATATATTTT. Translated: CASSLARDRATTIYF.

This chain connects TRBV19 to TRBJ2-5, with D unclear. Germline V gene data show CDR1 as LNHDA and CDR2 as SQIVND (reference sequence). V lost 5 bases and J 2 bases, leaving 9 bases between the germline ends. The CDR3 sequence is 13 residues long. The CDR3 reads CASSFGRQETQYF. The CDR3 DNA is TGTGCCAGTAGTTTTGGCAGACAAGAGACCCAGTACTTC.

The chain carries TRBV5-6 and TRBJ2-1, with 13 bases aligning to TRBD2. The CDR3 runs 12 residues. The germline V gene encodes CDR1 SGHDT and CDR2 YYEEEE. Germline trimming cut 5 bases from V and 14 bases from J; bases unmatched to any gene: 4. The CDR3 DNA sequence: TGTGCCAGCAGTTGGACTAGCGGGAGAGAGTTCTTC. This translates into CASSWTSGREFF.

The chain links TRBV27 to TRBJ1-2, with 7 bases that match TRBD1. This CDR3 is 15 amino acids long. The J segment lost 7 bases and the V segment lost 5 bases, leaving 13 bases of the junction unmatched. From germline, CDR1 is MNHEY and CDR2 SMNVEV (reference sequence). The CDR3 loop is CASSPLETGRGGYTF. DNA of the CDR3: TGTGCCAGCAGTCCCCTCGAGACAGGGCGCGGTGGCTACACCTTC.

This chain uses TRBV6-1 with TRBJ1-4; D is perhaps TRBD1 (6 bases). The CDR3 totals 14 residues. Germline CDR1 is MNHNS and CDR2 is SASEGT. The ends were cut back, 2 bases at V and 5 bases at J, with 9 bases in the middle. The CDR3 sequence is CASSERQGNEKLFF. CDR3 nucleotide sequence: TGTGCCAGCAGTGAACGGCAGGGGAATGAAAAACTGTTTTTT.

The chain recombines TRBV2 with TRBJ2-3; TRBD1 is a possible D gene (6 bases). The CDR3 loop spans 12 amino acids. V lost 8 bases and J lost 11, with 17 bases in between. In germline, CDR1 is SNHLY, CDR2 FYNNEI. The CDR3 nucleotides read TGTGCCAGCGGGGTATGGGACATCAAGCAGTATTTT. Translating gives CASGVWDIKQYF. Supplemented by reference TRBV2 and TRBJ2-3, the full variable domain reads EPEVTQTPSHQVTQMGQEVILRCVPISNHLYFYWYRQILGQKVEFLVSFYNNEISEKSEIFDDQFSVERPDGSNFTLKIRSTKLEDSAMYFCASGVWDIKQYFGPGTRLTVL.

The CDR3 loop reads CASSIGGGREETQYF. The CDR3 nucleotides read TGTGCCAGTAGTATTGGGGGCGGGAGGGAAGAGACCCAGTACTTC. The chain combines TRBV19 with TRBJ2-5, with 9 bases fitting TRBD2. Germline CDR1 LNHDA, CDR2 SQIVND (reference sequence). Germline trimming cut 3 bases from V and 3 bases from J; bases unmatched to any gene: 5. CDR3 size: 15 residues. The full variable domain, completed using reference TRBV19 and TRBJ2-5, is DGGITQSPKYLFRKEGQNVTLSCEQNLNHDAMYWYRQDPGQGLRLIYYSQIVNDFQKGDIAEGYSVSREKKESFPLTVTSAQKNPTAFYLCASSIGGGREETQYFGPGTRLLVL.

This chain joins TRBV2 and TRBJ1-5, with D maybe TRBD1 (5 bases). V was pared by 6 bases and J by 5 bases, with 14 bases between. The CDR3 is made up of 14 amino acids. Germline-derived CDR1 and CDR2 are SNHLY and FYNNEI. The DNA of the CDR3 is TGTGCCAGCAGCCCTAGGGAGGGGTATCAGCCCCAGCATTTT. Translated: CASSPREGYQPQHF.

The chain has TRBV19 and TRBJ2-7; 8 bases are a match to TRBD2. V lost 3 bases to trimming and J lost 5 bases; unmatched junction nucleotides: 9. The CDR3 loop spans 15 amino acids. Germline V CDR1 and CDR2: LNHDA, SQIVND (reference sequence). The CDR3 spells CASSMDGAGVNEQYF. The CDR3 coding sequence is TGTGCCAGTAGTATGGATGGAGCGGGAGTAAACGAGCAGTACTTC.

This chain uses TRBV2 with TRBJ2-3, with 10 bases matching TRBD1. The CDR3 is 16 amino acids. Trimming removed 2 bases from V and 7 bases from J; junction bases left unmatched: 9. Germline V gives CDR1 SNHLY, CDR2 FYNNEI. The CDR3 sequence is CASSERGTGADYTQYF. The CDR3 nucleotides read TGTGCCAGCAGTGAAAGGGGGACAGGGGCGGACTATACGCAGTATTTT.

This clone was counted a single time. The chain links TRBV18 to TRBJ1-5, with unresolved D. The CDR3 is 14 amino acids. The ends were cut back, 2 bases at V and 8 bases at J, with 13 bases in the middle. In germline, CDR1 is KGHSH, CDR2 LQKENI. The CDR3 reads CASSPGPVEKPQHF. CDR3 sequence (DNA): TGTGCCAGCTCACCAGGGCCAGTAGAAAAGCCCCAGCATTTT.

The rearrangement joins TRBV11-3 to TRBJ2-1; perhaps TRBD2 as D (5 bases). The germline CDR1 and CDR2 sequences are SGHNT and YENEEA. The V end was cut by 5 bases, the J end by 9 bases, with 17 bases between. The length of the CDR3 is 14 residues. The CDR3 protein is CASSDEGLAGEQFF. In DNA form, the CDR3 reads TGTGCCAGCAGCGACGAGGGTCTAGCTGGTGAGCAGTTCTTC.

The rearrangement uses TRBV30 and TRBJ1-4; 7 nucleotides agree with TRBD1. CDR3 length equals 14 residues. J was trimmed by 6 bases and V by 3 bases; bases with no gene match: 7. CDR1 and CDR2 (germline): GTSNPN, SVGIG (reference sequence). The CDR3 sequence: CAWRATGHDEKLFF. The CDR3, as DNA: TGTGCCTGGAGGGCGACAGGGCATGATGAAAAACTGTTTTTT.

This rearrangement joins TRBV4-1 to TRBJ2-7; D might be TRBD1 (6 bases). The germline V gene encodes CDR1 MGHRA and CDR2 YSYEKL. Deletions cut 0 bases from V and 6 bases from J, with 15 bases between. This CDR3 spans 15 amino acids. The CDR3 is CASSQDLAGAGEQYF. DNA for the CDR3: TGCGCCAGCAGCCAAGATCTGGCAGGGGCAGGCGAGCAGTACTTC.

This clone was counted between two and nine times. The rearrangement uses TRBV6-4 and TRBJ1-5; D possibly corresponds to TRBD1 (5 bases). V was clipped by 8 bases and J by 8 bases, with 13 bases between them. Germline V lookup: CDR1 MRHNA, CDR2 SNTAGT. There are 12 residues in the CDR3. The CDR3 loop reads CASGRVVEPQHF. CDR3 bases: TGTGCCAGCGGCAGGGTGGTGGAGCCCCAGCATTTT.

The CDR3 nucleotides are TGCGCCAGCAGCTTGGTCCCGACTAGCGGGAGCAATGAGCAGTTCTTC. Residues: CASSLVPTSGSNEQFF. This chain joins TRBV5-1 and TRBJ2-1; 12 bases match TRBD2. CDR3 length: 16 residues. From germline, CDR1 is SGHRS and CDR2 YFSETQ. Trimming removed 0 bases from V and 6 bases from J; junction bases left unmatched: 4.

This clone has just one count. The V gene is TRBV9, the J gene TRBJ2-1, with TRBD1 identical over 9 bases. This CDR3 is 13 amino acids long. The J segment lost 10 bases and the V segment lost 3 bases, leaving 5 bases of the junction unmatched. Germline CDR1 is SGDLS and CDR2 is YYNGEE. CDR3 sequence (DNA): TGTGCCAGCAGCGGGACAGGGGAGGGAGAGCAGTTCTTC. Protein sequence: CASSGTGEGEQFF.

The rearrangement uses TRBV4-2 and TRBJ2-7, with 10 bases that match TRBD2. CDR3 size: 16 residues. CDR1 and CDR2 from the germline V gene are LGHNA and YNFKEQ. The V segment lost 5 bases and the J segment 1 base; nucleotides outside the gene matches: 8. The CDR3 DNA reads as TGTGCCAGCAGCTTTGCCCTAGCGGGAGATTCCTACGAGCAGTACTTC. As protein: CASSFALAGDSYEQYF.

This clone was picked up a small number of times. The chain joins TRBV10-1 to TRBJ2-1; TRBD1 is a possible D gene (6 bases). V gave up 0 bases and J gave up 8 bases, with 14 bases separating them. Germline V gene lookup returns CDR1 WNHNN and CDR2 SYGVQD (reference sequence). The CDR3 is 15 amino acids. CDR3 bases: TGCGCCAGCAGTGAGTCTTTGACAGGCATCTATGAGCAGTTCTTC. Translated, it gives CASSESLTGIYEQFF.

CDR3 sequence reads: CASSKGRGLQSRYEQYF. Here the CDR3 DNA reads TGTGCCAGCAGCAAAGGACGGGGTCTCCAGAGCCGCTACGAGCAGTACTTC. V and J are TRBV21-1 and TRBJ2-7; the table's TRBD2 call for D was not verified on the DNA. TRBV21-1 is reported as a pseudogene. This CDR3 comprises 17 residues.

CDR3 DNA sequence: TGTGCCACCAGCAGAGGAGCCACGACAGATCAGCCCCAGCATTTT. This codes for CATSRGATTDQPQHF. The rearrangement joins TRBV15 to TRBJ1-5; D might be TRBD1 (5 bases). The CDR3 totals 15 residues. The V gene lost 1 base and the J gene lost 5 bases, with 12 bases spanning the gap. From germline, CDR1 is LNHNV and CDR2 YYDKDF (reference sequence).

This clone was seen only a few times. As DNA, the CDR3 is TGTGCCAGCAGCTTAGCGGAAAGCACAGATACGCAGTATTTT. Its translation is CASSLAESTDTQYF. The chain links TRBV6-1 to TRBJ2-3; the D gene is possibly TRBD2 (6 bases). This CDR3 is built from 14 residues. Germline CDR1 reads MNHNS; CDR2 reads SASEGT. Trimming cost V 6 bases and J 0 bases, with 10 bases left between them.

The V and J genes are TRBV5-4 and TRBJ2-7, with D perhaps matching TRBD2 (6 bases). CDR1 SGHNT and CDR2 YYREEE come from the germline V gene (reference sequence). The length of the CDR3 is 13 residues. Between the trimmed V and J ends, which lost 0 bases and 4 bases, there was a span of 8 bases. CDR3 coding DNA: TGTGCCAGCAGCTTGGCGGGGGAATACGAGCAGTACTTC. This codes for CASSLAGEYEQYF. The complete variable domain, with remaining parts taken from reference TRBV5-4 and TRBJ2-7, reads ETGVTQSPTHLIKTRGQQVTLRCSSQSGHNTVSWYQQALGQGPQFIFQYYREEENGRGNFPPRFSGLQFPNYSSELNVNALELDDSALYLCASSLAGEYEQYFGPGTRLTVT.